One and the same sample provided the 15 T cell receptor beta chains below, sequenced in a study of cytomegalovirus exposure and HLA in healthy donors. The table came from immunoSEQ multiplex PCR; TCRdb's copy has only in-frame clones and leaves some out. The sample records more than 110,000 clones, roughly nine tenths being singletons. The sample consisted of PBMCs. Every receptor here comes from a man aged 18 to 30 in good health and CMV-seronegative.

The chain has TRBV2 and TRBJ1-6, with TRBD1 identical over 7 bases. Germline V gives CDR1 SNHLY, CDR2 FYNNEI. Losses at the gene ends were 8 bases for V and 2 bases for J; bases not matched to a gene: 12. The CDR3 extends over 17 amino acids. CDR3 coding DNA: TGTGCCAGCCGCAGATTTCCGACAGGGCCCTATAATTCACCCCTCCACTTT. Residues: CASRRFPTGPYNSPLHF.

The chain joins TRBV27 to TRBJ2-4; no clear D gene. V lost 2 bases to trimming and J lost 1 base, with 9 bases between them. CDR3 length equals 15 residues. The V gene's germline CDR1 is MNHEY and CDR2 SMNVEV (reference sequence). CDR3 amino acids: CASSLRGAAKNIQYF. Here the CDR3 DNA reads TGTGCCAGCAGTTTACGCGGCGCGGCCAAAAACATTCAGTACTTC.

The genes are TRBV27 and TRBJ1-2, with 9 positions matching TRBD1. CDR3 length: 13 amino acids. Germline assignment: CDR1 MNHEY and CDR2 SMNVEV (reference sequence). Germline trimming cut 5 bases from V and 7 bases from J; bases unmatched to any gene: 5. The DNA of the CDR3 is TGTGCCAGCAGTCTACAGGGGGCGCGTGGCTACACCTTC. It yields the protein CASSLQGARGYTF.

This clone was detected only once. The rearrangement joins TRBV28 to TRBJ1-5, with 7 bases fitting TRBD1. The CDR3 runs 18 residues. The germline V gene has CDR1 MDHEN and CDR2 SYDVKM. Trimming cost V 6 bases and J 6 bases; bases outside gene matches: 20. CDR3 nucleotides: TGTGCCAGCAGACAAACCAGGCGAACAGGGGCTCTAAGTCAGCCCCAGCATTTT. Amino acid sequence: CASRQTRRTGALSQPQHF.

The rearrangement links TRBV7-2 to TRBJ2-1; tentatively, D is TRBD2 (6 bases). Between the trimmed V and J ends, which lost 5 bases and 7 bases, there was a span of 15 bases. The germline V gene encodes CDR1 SGHTA and CDR2 FQGNSA. The CDR3 sequence is 14 residues long. The CDR3: CASSPSYAGNEQFF. Written as DNA, the CDR3 is TGTGCCAGCAGCCCCTCCTATGCGGGAAATGAGCAGTTCTTC.

The rearrangement uses TRBV7-8 and TRBJ1-6, with TRBD1 identical over 8 bases. CDR1 is SGHVS, CDR2 FQNEAQ, per germline. V shed 5 bases, J shed 7 bases, and the junction held 4 bases outside the gene matches. The CDR3 runs to 14 residues. In DNA, the CDR3 is TGTGCCAGCAGCCTCGGGACAGGAAATTCACCCCTCCACTTT. It translates to CASSLGTGNSPLHF.

This clone has only a few counts. The chain has TRBV5-6 and TRBJ2-7, with 8 bases matching TRBD1. The CDR3 contains 13 residues. V trimming: 2 bases; J trimming: 2 bases; junction bases outside the gene matches: 0. Germline CDR1 reads SGHDT; CDR2 reads YYEEEE. CDR3 sequence: CASSLQGAYEQYF. DNA for the CDR3: TGTGCCAGCAGCTTACAGGGGGCCTACGAGCAGTACTTC.

The chain combines TRBV7-9 with TRBJ2-3; 8 positions agree with TRBD2. CDR1 is SEHNR and CDR2 is FQNEAQ in the germline V gene (reference sequence). V lost 2 bases to trimming and J lost 1 base; unmatched junction nucleotides: 5. CDR3 length: 16 amino acids. This CDR3 is CASSLFGGAGTDTQYF. Written as DNA, the CDR3 is TGTGCCAGCAGCTTATTCGGGGGGGCGGGCACAGATACGCAGTATTTT.

This chain joins TRBV28 and TRBJ1-3; 8 nucleotides agree with TRBD1. CDR3 length: 15 residues. V lost 6 bases to trimming and J lost 2 bases; unmatched junction nucleotides: 6. Germline V gene data show CDR1 as MDHEN and CDR2 as SYDVKM. The CDR3 loop reads CASRTGQGAGNTIYF. Written as DNA, the CDR3 is TGTGCCAGCAGAACAGGACAGGGCGCTGGAAACACCATATATTTT. The whole variable domain, remainder taken from reference TRBV28 and TRBJ1-3, is DVKVTQSSRYLVKRTGEKVFLECVQDMDHENMFWYRQDPGLGLRLIYFSYDVKMKEKGDIPEGYSVSREKKERFSLILESASTNQTSMYLCASRTGQGAGNTIYFGEGSWLTVV.

The V gene is TRBV4-3, the J gene TRBJ1-3, with 7 bases lining up with TRBD1. The CDR3 contains 17 residues. J was trimmed by 4 bases and V by 5 bases; bases with no gene match: 14. CDR1 and CDR2 from the germline V gene are LGHNA and YSLEER. The CDR3 bases are TGCGCCAGCAGCGCCCACATGGGGACAGCGCTCGGAAACACCATATATTTT. Protein sequence: CASSAHMGTALGNTIYF.

V usage is TRBV9 and J usage is TRBJ2-7; maybe TRBD2 (5 bases). Germline V lookup: CDR1 SGDLS, CDR2 YYNGEE. The CDR3 consists of 15 residues. The V end lost 3 bases, the J end lost 1 base, and 14 bases lay between the germline ends. The CDR3 reads CASSAGYSVSYEQYF. The CDR3 bases are TGTGCCAGCAGCGCCGGGTATAGCGTTTCCTACGAGCAGTACTTC.

The chain combines TRBV9 with TRBJ2-5; D is perhaps TRBD2 (7 bases). CDR1 SGDLS and CDR2 YYNGEE come from the germline V gene. V lost 4 bases and J lost 5, with 27 bases in between. The CDR3 has 18 residues. The CDR3 sequence is CASSKRGAFAGAGETQYF. The CDR3 DNA reads TGTGCCAGCAGCAAGAGAGGGGCATTCGCGGGGGCGGGGGAGACCCAGTACTTC.

A single count supports this clone. This sequence joins TRBV7-2 and TRBJ2-5; D gene ambiguous. CDR1 is SGHTA and CDR2 is FQGNSA in the germline V gene. The CDR3 length is 14 residues. Trimming pared 5 bases from V and 4 bases from J, leaving 14 bases between. CDR3 residues: CASSAYGPPETQYF. The CDR3 region has the DNA TGTGCCAGCAGCGCATATGGGCCCCCAGAGACCCAGTACTTC.

The chain carries TRBV27 and TRBJ1-5; D perhaps matches TRBD1 (5 bases). Germline assignment: CDR1 MNHEY and CDR2 SMNVEV (reference sequence). The V end lost 3 bases, the J end lost 0 bases, and 12 bases lay between the germline ends. This CDR3 comprises 16 residues. This CDR3 reads CASSLRDSCSNQPQHF. Here the CDR3 DNA reads TGTGCCAGCAGTTTGCGGGACTCCTGTAGCAATCAGCCCCAGCATTTT.

V gene TRBV29-1 combines with J gene TRBJ1-2, with TRBD1 matching 8 bases. V lost 0 bases, J lost 0 bases, and 9 bases stayed unmatched. The CDR3 consists of 17 residues. From germline, CDR1 is SQVTM and CDR2 ANQGSEA. CDR3 bases: TGCAGCGTTGAAGATCCGGACAGGGATATGCCTAACTATGGCTACACCTTC. It translates to CSVEDPDRDMPNYGYTF.